This T cell receptor (beta chain) was sequenced for a study of T cell repertoires in cytomegalovirus infection. Study-level background: It can be stated that public TCR beta signatures indicated CMV infection as well as a matching HLA type.

Note on this clonotype: What it binds is unknown.

TCRdb re-called the reads through MiXCR, storing one row per CDR3 protein. The table includes roughly 640,000 distinct CDR3 sequences, approximately 24% detected once. The ends lost 0 bases at V and 1 base at J; junction bases unmatched: 10. Germline V CDR1 and CDR2: DFQATT, SNEGSKA (reference sequence). This CDR3 has 17 residues. Regarding the study as a whole: Carriers of CMV plus the relevant HLA were identified by cumulative public TCR beta family frequency. In two of eight donors, the top clonotype was HLA-C-restricted CMV-specific.

Sequenced sample: CD8+ T cells from PBMCs. The sequence came from a human donor in good health (CMV status not recorded). Some clones in this sample may be carry-over from other donors' samples. This chain links TRBV20-1 with TRBJ2-5, with TRBD2 matching over 8 bases. CDR3 coding DNA: TGCAGTGCTAGAGACCGGACCGGGACTAGTGGCCAAGAGACCCAGTACTTC. This encodes CSARDRTGTSGQETQYF.